These 29 T cell receptor beta chains were sequenced from one sample in a study of technical replicates of blood from a handful of donors (dated by TCRdb to about 2017). The library was prepared using the immunoSEQ multiplex PCR assay. This is the immuneACCESS table as TCRdb keeps it, with only in-frame sequences that have V and J called. A part of the clones is gone; compared with another copy, unresolved V genes explain less than half, and the rest is unexplained. The sample table contains under 80,000 clones; only one count was recorded for around 90% of them. Approximately 0.4% of the sample belongs to the ten largest clones. The material sequenced was T cells isolated from PBMCs. The receptors were gathered from a human donor in good health. Some clones in this sample may be carry-over from other donors' samples.

The V gene is TRBV29-1, the J gene TRBJ2-1, with D tentatively TRBD2 (5 bases). V was shortened by 8 bases and J by 2 bases, with 13 bases between the two germline ends. CDR3 length: 13 amino acids. Germline V gene data show CDR1 as SQVTM and CDR2 as ANQGSEA. In DNA, the CDR3 is TGCAGCCTGTGCGTGGGAGCCTACAATGAGCAGTTCTTC. Its protein is CSLCVGAYNEQFF.

The chain links TRBV9 to TRBJ2-7; D call uncertain. The CDR3 is 15 amino acids. The V gene's germline CDR1 is SGDLS and CDR2 YYNGEE. The V end was cut by 4 bases, the J end by 3 bases, with 17 bases between. CDR3 bases: TGTGCCAGCAGCAAAACCGGCAGTCAGGACTACGAGCAGTACTTC. Its protein is CASSKTGSQDYEQYF.

The CDR3 loop reads CASSELNRENTEAFF. Written as DNA, the CDR3 is TGTGCCAGCAGTGAGTTAAACAGGGAGAACACTGAAGCTTTCTTT. The chain links TRBV25-1 to TRBJ1-1; possible D gene TRBD1, 6 bases. Per the germline V gene, CDR1 is MGHDK and CDR2 is SYGVNS. This CDR3 comprises 15 residues. The germline V and J ends were trimmed by 3 bases and 1 base, with 12 bases remaining between them.

The chain recombines TRBV19 with TRBJ2-6; the D gene is possibly TRBD1 (6 bases). The V gene lost 4 bases and the J gene lost 4 bases, with 11 bases spanning the gap. There are 15 residues in the CDR3. The germline gives CDR1 LNHDA, CDR2 SQIVND (reference sequence). The DNA of the CDR3 is TGTGCCAGTAGTACTACAGGGTCCGGGGCCAACGTCCTGACTTTC. Its protein is CASSTTGSGANVLTF.

This chain joins TRBV7-2 and TRBJ2-7, with 8 nucleotides matching TRBD2. V lost 4 bases and J lost 5; bases outside the gene matches: 13. This CDR3 comprises 16 residues. The germline V gene has CDR1 SGHTA and CDR2 FQGNSA. CDR3 sequence (DNA): TGTGCCAGCAGCTCGATTAGGCTCACTAGCGGAGACGAGCAGTACTTC. Translating gives CASSSIRLTSGDEQYF. Supplemented by reference TRBV7-2 and TRBJ2-7, the full variable domain reads GAGVSQSPSNKVTEKGKDVELRCDPISGHTALYWYRQSLGQGLEFLIYFQGNSAPDKSGLPSDRFSAERTGGSVSTLTIQRTQQEDSAVYLCASSSIRLTSGDEQYFGPGTRLTVT.

V and J are TRBV4-1 and TRBJ2-7, with D uncertain. This CDR3 spans 15 amino acids. CDR1 MGHRA and CDR2 YSYEKL come from the germline V gene. V lost 4 bases and J lost 0, with 13 bases in between. CDR3 bases: TGCGCCAGCAGCCTTTTTAACCTACCCTCCTACGAGCAGTACTTC. This codes for CASSLFNLPSYEQYF.

V and J are TRBV7-3 and TRBJ2-7; tentative D call: TRBD1 (6 bases). The CDR3 is 13 residues long. The V gene's germline CDR1 is SGHTA and CDR2 FQGTGA. Trimming shortened V by 2 bases and J by 3 bases, and 8 bases separated the two germline ends. The DNA of the CDR3 is TGTGCCAGCAGCTTATTGACAGGCTACGAGCAGTACTTC. Translated: CASSLLTGYEQYF.

The chain is built from TRBV6-5 and TRBJ2-7, with D possibly matching TRBD2 (6 bases). Trimming stripped 0 bases from V and 3 bases from J, with 15 bases between. CDR1 is MNHEY, CDR2 SVGAGI, per germline. The CDR3 has 16 residues. CDR3 region: CASSYSSGEDFYEQYF. The CDR3 region has the DNA TGTGCCAGCAGTTACTCATCGGGGGAGGACTTCTACGAGCAGTACTTC.

For this clone: One end of the junction fails to match germline, which may point to a read error. Here the CDR3 reads CASSLGRNIGELFF. The CDR3 coding sequence is TGTGCCAGCAGCTTAGGCAGGAACATCGGGGAGCTGTTTTTT. The J gene is TRBJ2-2, the V gene TRBV11-1; D is unresolved. The CDR3 covers 14 residues. Germline-derived CDR1 and CDR2 are SGHAT and FQDESV (reference sequence). The full variable domain, completed using reference TRBV11-1 and TRBJ2-2, is EAEVAQSPRYKITEKSQAVAFWCDPISGHATLYWYRQILGQGPELLVQFQDESVVDDSQLPKDRFSAERLKGVDSTLKIQPAELGDSAMYLCASSLGRNIGELFFGEGSRLTVL.

The chain is built from TRBV7-2 and TRBJ1-2; possible D gene TRBD1, 5 bases. V lost 4 bases, J lost 6 bases, and 12 bases lay in between. The CDR3 consists of 13 residues. Per germline, CDR1 SGHTA and CDR2 FQGNSA. The CDR3 region is CASSSSTADGYTF. CDR3 coding DNA: TGTGCCAGCAGCTCTTCGACAGCCGATGGCTACACCTTC.

The CDR3 sequence: CASSLALAGGPGYEQYF. CDR3 sequence (DNA): TGCGCCAGCAGCTTGGCACTAGCGGGAGGGCCGGGTTACGAGCAGTACTTC. This chain connects TRBV5-1 to TRBJ2-7; 13 bases fit TRBD2. From germline, CDR1 is SGHRS and CDR2 YFSETQ. The CDR3 has 17 amino acids. The V gene end was trimmed by 0 bases and the J gene end by 4 bases; junction bases not matched to a gene: 7.

This clone was counted a few times. The genes are TRBV19 and TRBJ2-7; 9 nucleotides line up with TRBD1. In germline, CDR1 is LNHDA, CDR2 SQIVND (reference sequence). J lost 4 bases, V lost 5 bases, and 6 bases had no gene match. The CDR3 spans 14 residues. Here the CDR3 reads CASSGTGRKYEQYF. CDR3 coding DNA: TGTGCCAGTAGTGGGACAGGGAGAAAGTACGAGCAGTACTTC.

The J gene is TRBJ2-1, the V gene TRBV18; no clear D gene. V was shortened by 3 bases and J by 10 bases, with 13 bases between the two germline ends. Germline V lookup: CDR1 KGHSH, CDR2 LQKENI. This CDR3 region has 13 residues. CDR3 sequence reads: CASSPVQRAEQFF. The CDR3 DNA reads TGTGCCAGCTCACCCGTCCAGAGAGCGGAGCAGTTCTTC.

This rearrangement joins TRBV5-6 to TRBJ1-6; D not resolved. CDR1 and CDR2 from the germline V gene are SGHDT and YYEEEE. The CDR3 runs 11 residues. Trimming stripped 0 bases from V and 14 bases from J, with 6 bases between. The CDR3: CASSLGTTLHF. For the CDR3, the DNA is TGTGCCAGCAGCTTGGGTACAACCCTCCACTTT.

The rearrangement uses TRBV27 and TRBJ2-7; 11 nucleotides line up with TRBD2. The J segment lost 7 bases and the V segment lost 2 bases, leaving 10 bases of the junction unmatched. CDR1 is MNHEY and CDR2 is SMNVEV in the germline V gene (reference sequence). The CDR3 loop spans 16 amino acids. In DNA form, the CDR3 reads TGTGCCAGCAGTTTAGTAGCGGGAGGGCCCTCGTGGGAGCAGTACTTC. Translation gives CASSLVAGGPSWEQYF.

V gene TRBV28 combines with J gene TRBJ1-3; unclear D gene. Germline values: CDR1 MDHEN, CDR2 SYDVKM. With 5 bases removed from V and 3 bases from J, the gap between germline ends came to 17 bases. There are 16 residues in the CDR3. The CDR3 coding sequence is TGTGCCAGCAGTCCGGGGATAGGACCTGGTGGAAACACCATATATTTT. This codes for CASSPGIGPGGNTIYF.

This clone appeared a few times. The chain couples TRBV6-5 to TRBJ2-1; 9 nucleotides line up with TRBD2. This CDR3 spans 14 amino acids. Germline CDR1 is MNHEY and CDR2 is SVGAGI. The junction had 4 bases not matched to a gene; V was cut back by 6 bases and J by 4 bases. The CDR3 DNA is TGTGCCAGCAGCCGGACTAGCGATTACAATGAGCAGTTCTTC. It codes for CASSRTSDYNEQFF.

The chain recombines TRBV11-2 with TRBJ2-3; D remains unclear. Trimming shortened V by 2 bases and J by 2 bases, and 2 bases separated the two germline ends. The CDR3 consists of 12 residues. The germline gives CDR1 SGHAT, CDR2 FQNNGV. The DNA for the CDR3 is TGTGCCAGCAGCTTACACACAGATACGCAGTATTTT. Translated: CASSLHTDTQYF.

CDR3: CASSEAPGISYEQYF. CDR3 sequence (DNA): TGTGCCAGCAGTGAAGCGCCTGGCATCTCCTACGAGCAGTACTTC. The rearrangement joins TRBV2 to TRBJ2-7; D is ambiguous. CDR3 length: 15 amino acids. V lost 0 bases, J lost 0 bases, and 9 bases lay in between. In germline, CDR1 is SNHLY, CDR2 FYNNEI.

The CDR3 DNA follows: TGTGCCAGCAGCTCAGGACTAGCGGGAGTTAGCGGGGAGCTGTTTTTT. This gives the protein CASSSGLAGVSGELFF. The V and J genes are TRBV11-2 and TRBJ2-2, with TRBD2 matching over 13 bases. From germline, CDR1 is SGHAT and CDR2 FQNNGV. V shed 4 bases, J shed 7 bases, and the junction held 6 bases outside the gene matches. The CDR3 runs to 16 residues.

This clone showed up just once. The V and J genes are TRBV5-1 and TRBJ2-5, with a weak D call TRBD2 (5 bases). Per the germline V gene, CDR1 is SGHRS and CDR2 is YFSETQ. The germline V and J ends were trimmed by 0 bases and 5 bases, with 11 bases remaining between them. The CDR3 consists of 14 residues. The CDR3 loop is CASSLETTGETQYF. The CDR3 bases are TGCGCCAGCAGCTTGGAGACAACGGGGGAGACCCAGTACTTC.

The V and J genes are TRBV9 and TRBJ1-2; 7 nucleotides agree with TRBD1. CDR1 and CDR2 (germline): SGDLS, YYNGEE. Trimming at V came to 3 bases and at J to 0 bases, leaving 17 bases not matched to a gene. The CDR3 extends over 19 amino acids. CDR3 region: CASSGDRAAQVHSNYGYTF. The DNA of the CDR3 is TGTGCCAGCAGCGGAGACAGGGCCGCCCAAGTCCACTCTAACTATGGCTACACCTTC.

V is TRBV11-2 and J is TRBJ2-1; D gene ambiguous. Trimming took 2 bases from V and 8 from J, leaving 10 bases between them. This CDR3 has 13 amino acids. Germline CDR1 is SGHAT and CDR2 is FQNNGV. The chain's CDR3 is CASSLWPQDEQFF. DNA of the CDR3: TGTGCCAGCAGCTTATGGCCGCAGGATGAGCAGTTCTTC.

The chain couples TRBV10-3 to TRBJ2-7, with 7 bases lining up with TRBD1. CDR3 length equals 13 residues. With 6 bases clipped from V and 3 bases from J, the junction kept 5 bases outside the gene matches. Per the germline V gene, CDR1 is ENHRY and CDR2 is SYGVKD. CDR3 loop: CAIRDRWNYEQYF. For the CDR3, the DNA is TGTGCCATCAGGGACAGGTGGAACTACGAGCAGTACTTC.

The chain has TRBV5-4 and TRBJ2-1; 12 nucleotides align to TRBD2. The CDR3 length is 15 residues. V was pared by 4 bases and J by 5 bases, with 4 bases of the junction left unmatched. CDR1 is SGHNT, CDR2 YYREEE, per germline (reference sequence). The CDR3 sequence: CASSITSGRNNEQFF. CDR3 bases: TGTGCCAGCAGCATTACTAGCGGGAGGAACAATGAGCAGTTCTTC.

This sequence joins TRBV20-1 and TRBJ1-2, with a possible D match to TRBD1 (5 bases). The V gene's germline CDR1 is DFQATT and CDR2 SNEGSKA (reference sequence). CDR3 length: 11 residues. Trimming removed 4 bases from V and 4 bases from J, with 7 bases in between. The CDR3 sequence: CSAKDSYGYTF. The CDR3 DNA reads as TGCAGTGCTAAAGACAGCTATGGCTACACCTTC.

This chain uses TRBV6-1 with TRBJ2-7; the D gene is possibly TRBD2 (5 bases). This CDR3 comprises 13 residues. V dropped 6 bases and J dropped 6 bases, with 15 bases sitting between them. Germline V gene data show CDR1 as MNHNS and CDR2 as SASEGT. DNA of the CDR3: TGTGCCAGCAGCGCCACTAGATTCCGCGAGCAGTACTTC. Its protein is CASSATRFREQYF.

The V gene is TRBV28, the J gene TRBJ1-2, with a possible D match to TRBD1 (6 bases). The CDR3 totals 13 residues. Trimming stripped 7 bases from V and 8 bases from J, with 17 bases between. CDR1 and CDR2 from the germline V gene are MDHEN and SYDVKM. In nucleotides, the CDR3 is TGTGCCAGCAACCTGGACAGCCGGTTGGGCTACACCTTC. Translating gives CASNLDSRLGYTF.

The V call is TRBV6-4, the J call TRBJ2-1, with 10 nucleotides matching TRBD2. The CDR3 loop spans 20 amino acids. V shed 4 bases and J 1 base; nucleotides not matched to a gene: 16. CDR1 and CDR2 (germline): MRHNA, SNTAGT. The CDR3 spells CASSVTPRSLAGGSYNEQFF. For the CDR3, the DNA is TGTGCCAGCAGTGTCACTCCGAGATCCTTAGCGGGAGGTTCCTACAATGAGCAGTTCTTC.